Listed here are 5 T cell receptor beta chains from one sample, sequenced in a study of blood T cell repertoires in COVID-19. Produced via immunoSEQ multiplex PCR; TCRdb's table is partial and in-frame only. The profile shows 150,000 to 200,000 clones, approximately 80% of them singletons. The sample consisted of peripheral blood. These receptors all stem from a man aged 60 to 75 with acute or convalescent COVID-19.

The chain carries TRBV5-6 and TRBJ1-1, with D perhaps matching TRBD1 (6 bases). CDR3 length: 16 residues. Per germline, CDR1 SGHDT and CDR2 YYEEEE. V lost 3 bases and J 0 bases, leaving 15 bases between the germline ends. CDR3: CASSYLDSLMNTEAFF. The DNA of the CDR3 is TGTGCCAGCAGCTACCTGGACAGCCTTATGAACACTGAAGCTTTCTTT. The whole variable domain, filled in from reference TRBV5-6 and TRBJ1-1, reads DAGVTQSPTHLIKTRGQQVTLRCSPKSGHDTVSWYQQALGQGPQFIFQYYEEEERQRGNFPDRFSGHQFPNYSSELNVNALLLGDSALYLCASSYLDSLMNTEAFFGQGTRLTVV.

This clone has more than one count but fewer than ten. The chain is built from TRBV6-2 or TRBV6-3 and TRBJ1-2; 8 nucleotides match TRBD1. The CDR3 sequence is 15 residues long. The germline CDR1 and CDR2 sequences are MNHEY and SVGEGT. The ends lost 6 bases at V and 7 bases at J; junction bases unmatched: 13. As DNA, the CDR3 is TGTGCCAGCAGCAGGGGGCTATTGGCCATGGGTGGCTACACCTTC. This translates into CASSRGLLAMGGYTF.

The CDR3: CASSLGQLEQFF. The CDR3 bases are TGTGCCAGCAGCTTAGGACAGCTTGAGCAGTTCTTC. The chain combines TRBV11-2 with TRBJ2-1; D possibly corresponds to TRBD1 (5 bases). V lost 1 base and J lost 9, with 7 bases in between. The CDR3 has 12 amino acids. Germline assignment: CDR1 SGHAT and CDR2 FQNNGV.

CDR3 nucleotides: TGCGCCAGCAGCCACCCGACAGGGGGGAATTCACCCCTCCACTTT. Protein product: CASSHPTGGNSPLHF. The chain recombines TRBV4-1 with TRBJ1-6; 9 nucleotides line up with TRBD1. The germline CDR1 and CDR2 sequences are MGHRA and YSYEKL. Trimming removed 3 bases from V and 7 bases from J; junction bases left unmatched: 4. This CDR3 has 15 amino acids.

The chain carries TRBV11-2 and TRBJ2-5; D is unclear. The CDR3 is 12 amino acids. With 5 bases removed from V and 4 bases from J, the gap between germline ends came to 8 bases. Germline lookup yields CDR1 SGHAT and CDR2 FQNNGV. CDR3 protein: CASSKPRETQYF. The CDR3 coding sequence is TGTGCCAGCAGCAAGCCAAGAGAGACCCAGTACTTC.